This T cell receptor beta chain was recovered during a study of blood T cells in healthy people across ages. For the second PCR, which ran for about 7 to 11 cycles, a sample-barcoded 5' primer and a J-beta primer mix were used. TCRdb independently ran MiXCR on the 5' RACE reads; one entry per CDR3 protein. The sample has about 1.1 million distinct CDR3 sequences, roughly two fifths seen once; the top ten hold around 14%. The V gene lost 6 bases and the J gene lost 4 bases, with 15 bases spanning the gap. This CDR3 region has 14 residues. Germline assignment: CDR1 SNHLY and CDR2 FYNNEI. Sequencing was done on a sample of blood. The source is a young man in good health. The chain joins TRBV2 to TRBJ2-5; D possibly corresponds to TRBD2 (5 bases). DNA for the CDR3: TGTGCCAGCAGCCCCCGACTAACTGCAGAGACCCAGTACTTC. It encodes CASSPRLTAETQYF.